Sequencing of this TCR beta chain was carried out in a study of blood T cells in healthy people across ages. Per sample, a minimum of 6.5 million PBMCs were isolated. At least 5.5 micrograms of total RNA were extracted per sample. This clonotype was observed a handful of times. Its antigen is not identified. Sample-barcoded 5' priming and a J-beta primer mix drove a second PCR of roughly 7 to 11 cycles. No fewer than 3 million CDR3-containing paired-end reads came from each sample. TCRdb analysed the 5' RACE reads with MiXCR anew, one entry per CDR3 protein. The data hold over 700,000 distinct CDR3 sequences, with about 53% observed a single time. Trimming cost V 1 base and J 9 bases, with 10 bases left between them. The CDR3 is 14 residues long. Broader study findings: PBMCs left unsorted prevented a conclusive naive versus antigen-experienced comparison.

The chain employs TRBV12-3 or TRBV12-4 and TRBJ1-6; D is ambiguous. Sequences were obtained from blood. The TCR comes from a man at least 80 years old in good health. CDR3 nucleotides: TGTGCCAGCAGTTTAGGGGGATCCGGTTCACCCCTCCACTTT. Amino acid sequence: CASSLGGSGSPLHF.